This T cell receptor beta chain was obtained from a study of blood T cell repertoires in COVID-19. About the study: Samples taken during acute and convalescent COVID-19 were collected in the United States, Italy and Spain.

Germline CDR1 is SGHNT and CDR2 is YYREEE (reference sequence). V was shortened by 4 bases and J by 11 bases, with 16 bases between the two germline ends. This CDR3 comprises 12 residues. The protocol was immunoSEQ multiplex PCR, while the TCRdb copy is restricted to in-frame clones and leaves out a portion. The data show tens of thousands of clones, roughly 87% seen once. This clonotype was obtained from an elderly woman with acute or convalescent COVID-19. Sequencing input: peripheral blood. The gene calls are TRBV5-4 and TRBJ2-7; perhaps TRBD1 as D (6 bases). The CDR3 DNA sequence: TGTGCCAGCAGCCCCAGGGGCCAAGAAGAGTACTTC. This translates into CASSPRGQEEYF.